Described below is a single T cell receptor beta chain sequence and its context. Its antigen remains unknown. These data come from a study of shared clonotypes between healthy human individuals. Study results and caveats: Sharing across a handful of donors was seen in roughly 5% of naive CD4 clonotypes.

The protocol was immunoSEQ multiplex PCR, while the TCRdb copy is restricted to in-frame clones and leaves out a portion. The sample gives roughly 380,000 clones, 96% of which show up once; about 0.32% is in the top ten. CDR3 size: 13 residues. V lost 5 bases, J lost 0 bases, and 7 bases lay in between. Donors comprised only Caucasian adults living in Nashville, Tennessee. The rearrangement joins TRBV5-3 to TRBJ2-3; D is tentatively TRBD1 or TRBD2 (5 bases each). TRBV5-3 is an ORF; its function is uncertain. Material: memory CD8+ T cells sorted from blood. The subset here: CD45RO+ cells pooled with CCR7-negative TemRA cells. This TCR derives from a young man in good health. CDR3 protein: CARSRDSTDTQYF. The CDR3 region has the DNA TGTGCCAGAAGTCGGGACAGCACAGATACGCAGTATTTT.